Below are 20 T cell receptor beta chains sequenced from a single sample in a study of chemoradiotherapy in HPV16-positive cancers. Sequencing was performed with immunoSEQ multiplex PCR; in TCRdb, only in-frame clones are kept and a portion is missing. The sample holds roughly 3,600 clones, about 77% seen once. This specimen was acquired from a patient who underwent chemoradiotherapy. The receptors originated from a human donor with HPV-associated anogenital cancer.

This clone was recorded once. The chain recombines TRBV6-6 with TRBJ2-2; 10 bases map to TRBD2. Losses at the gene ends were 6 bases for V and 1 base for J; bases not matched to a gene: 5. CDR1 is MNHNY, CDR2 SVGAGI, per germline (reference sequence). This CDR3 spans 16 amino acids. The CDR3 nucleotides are TGTGCCAGCAGCCGTGTAGCGGGGGGGAACACCGGGGAGCTGTTTTTT. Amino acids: CASSRVAGGNTGELFF.

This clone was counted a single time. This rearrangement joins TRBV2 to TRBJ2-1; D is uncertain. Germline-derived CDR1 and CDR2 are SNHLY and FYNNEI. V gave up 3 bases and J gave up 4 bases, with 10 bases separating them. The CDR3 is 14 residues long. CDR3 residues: CASSEWDRYNEQFF. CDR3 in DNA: TGTGCCAGCAGTGAGTGGGATCGGTACAATGAGCAGTTCTTC.

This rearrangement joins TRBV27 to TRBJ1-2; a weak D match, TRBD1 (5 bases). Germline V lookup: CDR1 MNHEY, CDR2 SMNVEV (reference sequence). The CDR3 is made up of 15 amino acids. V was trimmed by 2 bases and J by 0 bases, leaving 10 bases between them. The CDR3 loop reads CASSLNGGSNYGYTF. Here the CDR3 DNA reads TGTGCCAGCAGTTTAAATGGGGGATCTAACTATGGCTACACCTTC.

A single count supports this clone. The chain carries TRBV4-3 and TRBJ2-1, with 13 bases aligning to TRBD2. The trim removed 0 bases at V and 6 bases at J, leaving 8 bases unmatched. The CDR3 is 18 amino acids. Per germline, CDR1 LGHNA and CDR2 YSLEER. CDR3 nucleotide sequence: TGCGCCAGCAGCCAAGAAACGGGACTAGCGGGGAGGTTCAATGAGCAGTTCTTC. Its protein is CASSQETGLAGRFNEQFF.

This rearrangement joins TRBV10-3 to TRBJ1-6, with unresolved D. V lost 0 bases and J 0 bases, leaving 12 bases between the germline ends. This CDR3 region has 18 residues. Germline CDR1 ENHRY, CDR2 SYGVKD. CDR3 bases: TGTGCCATCAGTGAGTCGCTCAGGTTCAGCTCCTATAATTCACCCCTCCACTTT. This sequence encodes CAISESLRFSSYNSPLHF.

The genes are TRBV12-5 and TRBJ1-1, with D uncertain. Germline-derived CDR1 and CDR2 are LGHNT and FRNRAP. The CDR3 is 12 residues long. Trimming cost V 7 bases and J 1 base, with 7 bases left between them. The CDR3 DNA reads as TGTGCTAGTGCTCTGTCGAACACTGAAGCTTTCTTT. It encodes CASALSNTEAFF.

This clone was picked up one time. CDR3 amino acids: CASSPPGSIAGELFF. The CDR3 nucleotides are TGTGCCAGCAGCCCCCCCGGGTCGATTGCCGGGGAGCTGTTTTTT. The rearrangement links TRBV7-9 to TRBJ2-2; no reliable D call. V was trimmed by 5 bases and J by 6 bases, leaving 16 bases between them. From germline, CDR1 is SEHNR and CDR2 FQNEAQ (reference sequence). The CDR3 runs to 15 residues.

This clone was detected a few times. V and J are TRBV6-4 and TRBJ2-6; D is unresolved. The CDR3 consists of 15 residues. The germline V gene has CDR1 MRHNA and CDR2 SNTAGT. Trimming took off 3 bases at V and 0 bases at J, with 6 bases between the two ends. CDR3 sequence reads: CASSEDNSGANVLTF. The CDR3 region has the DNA TGTGCCAGCAGTGAAGACAACTCTGGGGCCAACGTCCTGACTTTC.

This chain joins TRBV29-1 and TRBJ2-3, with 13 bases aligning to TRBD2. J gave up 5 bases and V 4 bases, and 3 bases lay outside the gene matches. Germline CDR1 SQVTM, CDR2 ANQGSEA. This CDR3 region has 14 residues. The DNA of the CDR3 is TGCAGCGTTGGACTAGCGGGGGGACGAGATACGCAGTATTTT. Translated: CSVGLAGGRDTQYF.

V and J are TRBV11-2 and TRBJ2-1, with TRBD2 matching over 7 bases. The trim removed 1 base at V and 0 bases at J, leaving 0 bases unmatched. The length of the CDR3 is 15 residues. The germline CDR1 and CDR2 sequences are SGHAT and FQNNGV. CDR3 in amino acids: CASSLAGGSYNEQFF. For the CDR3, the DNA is TGTGCCAGCAGCTTAGCGGGGGGCTCCTACAATGAGCAGTTCTTC.

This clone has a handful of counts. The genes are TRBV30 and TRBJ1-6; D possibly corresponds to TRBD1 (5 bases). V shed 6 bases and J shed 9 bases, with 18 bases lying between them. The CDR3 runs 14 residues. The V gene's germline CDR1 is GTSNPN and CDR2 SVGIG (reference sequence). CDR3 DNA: TGTGCCTGTCAACGTACTCCTGGGGCTTCACCCCTCCACTTT. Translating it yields CACQRTPGASPLHF.

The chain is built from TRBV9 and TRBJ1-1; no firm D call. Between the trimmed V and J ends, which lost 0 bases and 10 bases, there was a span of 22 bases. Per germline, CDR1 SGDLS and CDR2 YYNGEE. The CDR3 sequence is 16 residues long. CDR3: CASSVAIREGPEGAFF. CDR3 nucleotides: TGTGCCAGCAGCGTAGCCATAAGGGAAGGGCCGGAAGGAGCTTTCTTT.

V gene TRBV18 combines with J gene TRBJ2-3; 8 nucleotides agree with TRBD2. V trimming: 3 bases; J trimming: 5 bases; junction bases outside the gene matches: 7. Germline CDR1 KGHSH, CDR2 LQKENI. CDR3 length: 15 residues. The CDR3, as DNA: TGTGCCAGCTCACCCGGACTAGCCGTGTTAGATACGCAGTATTTT. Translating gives CASSPGLAVLDTQYF.

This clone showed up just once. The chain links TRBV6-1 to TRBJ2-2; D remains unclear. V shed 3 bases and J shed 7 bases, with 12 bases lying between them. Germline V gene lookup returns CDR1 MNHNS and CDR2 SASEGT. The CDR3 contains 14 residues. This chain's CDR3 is CASSEADGVGELFF. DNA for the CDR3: TGTGCCAGCAGTGAGGCCGATGGTGTCGGGGAGCTGTTTTTT.

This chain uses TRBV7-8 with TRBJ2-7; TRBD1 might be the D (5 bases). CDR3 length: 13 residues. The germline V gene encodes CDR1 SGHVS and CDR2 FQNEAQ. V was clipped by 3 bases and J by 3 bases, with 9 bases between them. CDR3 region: CASSFGAVYEQYF. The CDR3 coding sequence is TGTGCCAGCAGCTTTGGGGCGGTCTACGAGCAGTACTTC.

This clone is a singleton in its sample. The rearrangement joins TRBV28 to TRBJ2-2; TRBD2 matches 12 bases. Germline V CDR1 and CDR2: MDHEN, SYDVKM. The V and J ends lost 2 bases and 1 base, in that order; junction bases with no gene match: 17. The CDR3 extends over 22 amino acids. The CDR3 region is CASSLPRGTTSGRAKNTGELFF. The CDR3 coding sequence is TGTGCCAGCAGTTTACCTCGGGGTACGACTAGCGGGAGAGCTAAGAACACCGGGGAGCTGTTTTTT.

CDR3 sequence reads: CASSTNSLTEAFF. In DNA form, the CDR3 reads TGTGCCAGCAGCACAAACAGTCTCACTGAAGCTTTCTTT. This sequence joins TRBV11-2 and TRBJ1-1; D call uncertain. V was clipped by 5 bases and J by 4 bases, with 11 bases between them. This CDR3 has 13 amino acids. Germline V gene sequence: CDR1 SGHAT, CDR2 FQNNGV.

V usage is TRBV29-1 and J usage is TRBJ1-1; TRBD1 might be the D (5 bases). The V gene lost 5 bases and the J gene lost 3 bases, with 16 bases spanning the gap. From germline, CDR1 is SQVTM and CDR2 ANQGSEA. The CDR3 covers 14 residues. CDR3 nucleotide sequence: TGCAGCGTTTCTGGGGTGGGGGTGTACACTGAAGCTTTCTTT. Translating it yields CSVSGVGVYTEAFF.

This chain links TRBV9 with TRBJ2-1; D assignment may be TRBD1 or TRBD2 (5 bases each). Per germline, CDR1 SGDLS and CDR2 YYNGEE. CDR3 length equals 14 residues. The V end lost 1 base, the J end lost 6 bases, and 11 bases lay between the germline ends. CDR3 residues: CASSVTGQGNEQFF. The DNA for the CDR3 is TGTGCCAGCAGCGTAACGGGGCAGGGCAATGAGCAGTTCTTC.

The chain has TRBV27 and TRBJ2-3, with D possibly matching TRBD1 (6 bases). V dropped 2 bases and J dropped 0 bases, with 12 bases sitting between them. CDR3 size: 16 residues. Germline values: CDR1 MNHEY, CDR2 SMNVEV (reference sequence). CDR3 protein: CASSLIGQPSTDTQYF. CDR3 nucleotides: TGTGCCAGCAGTTTAATTGGACAGCCGAGCACAGATACGCAGTATTTT.